Listed here is a single T cell receptor beta chain. This clonotype has just a few counts. No cognate antigen has been identified for it. Per-base qualities were not stored, and no clone one base away is much larger. Sequencing instrument: Illumina NovaSeq 6000. cDNA libraries for TCRalpha and TCRbeta were prepared by 5'RACE using constant-segment primers, with sample barcodes and unique molecular identifiers added. Trizol reagent was used to extract RNA from every sample. The libraries were amplified in two PCR steps, and the second step added a second sample barcode and Illumina TruSeq adapters. The libraries were sequenced on an Illumina NovaSeq using 2 x 150 bp paired-end reads. As for the authors' bioinformatics: Reads were demultiplexed and collapsed into UMI-guided consensus sequences with migec v1.2.7. Using mixcr v2.1.11, UMI consensuses were aligned to TRA and TRB V and J templates and then assembled into clonotypes. A clonotype was counted as expanded or contracted only when both edgeR and NoisET called the clonotype significant, with the noise models trained on biological replicates. For edgeR calls, the cutoffs were a false discovery rate-adjusted p below 0.01 and a log2 fold-change threshold of 1. As an exploratory analysis of dynamics, max-normalized trajectories of the 1000 most abundant clonotypes were examined by PCA with hierarchical clustering. Separately sequenced CD4+ and CD8+ repertoires were used to assign the CD4 or CD8 phenotype of responding clones. The public reads were quality trimmed at Q25 with fastp and then assembled into clones with MiXCR by TCRdb, keeping productive beta chains. Each entry is one CDR3 protein sequence, shown with its most common DNA and genes. The V and J calls were determined by TCRdb, not by the authors. A total of about 390,000 distinct CDR3 sequences appear in this sample, about a sixth of them only once. About 22% of the sample lies in the top ten.

The CDR3, cysteine through phenylalanine, is 14 amino acids long. Only CDR3 DNA remains: 42 bases, in frame from the first base. The germline V gene (reference sequence) yields SEHNR for CDR1 and FQNEAQ for CDR2. The junction shows trimming of 5 bases on V and 3 bases on J, plus 13 bases between the germline ends. The entry originates in a study of T-cell memory formation after mild COVID-19 (dated by TCRdb to the early 2020s). In the study overall: TCR sequence clusters from the two donors were found to be largely donor specific. In a couple of donors, T-cell clones that expanded and contracted after mild COVID-19 were tracked by sequencing TCRalpha and TCRbeta repertoires over time. The cohort comprised two young, previously healthy adult volunteers, one female and one male.

Ficoll-Paque density gradient centrifugation was used to isolate PBMCs. On the study overall, not on this receptor specifically: Only a couple of mild cases were covered in the study, and larger cohorts including severe cases with pre-infection samples were considered necessary. SARS-CoV-2 specificity was not confirmed for the second-wave clones peaking on day 37. Clones that contracted from day 15 to 85 showed balanced CD4/CD8 phenotypes, whereas a second wave of clones that expanded from day 15 to 37 leaned towards CD4+. Some responding clones were found in pre-infection memory, which suggests that pre-existing cross-reactive memory T cells took part in the SARS-CoV-2 response. Contracting CD4+ clones were found mainly in CM and EM memory subsets, while CD8+ clones were enriched in EMRA.

The sequence was obtained from a man between 18 and 29 years old who had mild COVID-19 (a few samples of this study predate the infection). The sample titles of this study are shuffled in the database, so cell type and time point are left out; the donor was told from shared clones. This chain is built from TRBV7-9 and TRBJ2-5; D gene: possibly TRBD2, on 7 matching bases. Material for sequencing was PBMCs or a T cell subset sorted from them (not recorded which). CDR3 loop: CASSTRGGEETQYF. The nucleotide sequence is given as TGTGCCAGCAGCACCCGAGGGGGGGAAGAGACCCAGTACTTC.